This T cell receptor beta chain is drawn from a study of T cell changes during pregnancy in multiple sclerosis. TCRdb keeps only in-frame clones here, not all; method: immunoSEQ multiplex PCR. The data show more than 35,000 clones, 88% seen once. With V trimmed by 10 bases and J by 6 bases, 6 bases remained unmatched. Germline lookup yields CDR1 MDHEN and CDR2 SYDVKM. The CDR3 has 13 amino acids. This clone was picked up one time. This sequence joins TRBV28 and TRBJ2-1; the match to TRBD1 covers 10 bases. Sequences were derived from CD8+ T cells from peripheral blood mononuclear cells, sampled after pregnancy. This clonotype originated in a female donor in good health, enrolled as a control in a pregnancy study. The CDR3 loop reads CATGTGVGNEQFF. As DNA, the CDR3 is TGTGCCACTGGGACAGGGGTGGGCAATGAGCAGTTCTTC.